Following are 6 T cell receptor beta chains from one sample sequenced in a study of PD-1 blockade in classical Hodgkin lymphoma. The method was immunoSEQ multiplex PCR; TCRdb's version includes in-frame clones alone and lacks a portion of them. The table includes approximately 45,000 clones, approximately 91% detected once. Noted time point: newly diagnosed, previously untreated cHL patient sample. The sequencing sample was made of peripheral blood mononuclear cells (PBMCs). Every receptor here comes from a human donor with classical Hodgkin lymphoma.

The chain combines TRBV15 with TRBJ1-2; possible D gene TRBD1, 6 bases. Germline CDR1 reads LNHNV; CDR2 reads YYDKDF (reference sequence). The V and J ends lost 4 bases and 8 bases respectively, with 11 bases between them. The CDR3 spans 12 residues. In nucleotides, the CDR3 is TGTGCCACCAGCAAACAGGGAAAGGGCTACACCTTC. Residues: CATSKQGKGYTF.

The gene calls are TRBV7-8 and TRBJ2-1; 8 bases agree with TRBD2. J was trimmed by 10 bases and V by 4 bases; bases with no gene match: 12. CDR1 is SGHVS, CDR2 FQNEAQ, per germline. The CDR3 totals 15 residues. The CDR3 loop is CASSSEPGTRKEQFF. The CDR3 nucleotides are TGTGCCAGCAGCTCGGAACCCGGGACTAGGAAGGAGCAGTTCTTC.

The V gene is TRBV28, the J gene TRBJ2-1; the D is unclear. CDR3 length: 15 residues. CDR1 and CDR2 from the germline V gene are MDHEN and SYDVKM. Trimming removed 2 bases at V and 7 bases at J, with 15 bases between. The DNA of the CDR3 is TGTGCCAGCAGTTTACCCGCCCCTAGGCGAAATGAGCAGTTCTTC. It is translated as CASSLPAPRRNEQFF.

V and J are TRBV6-1 and TRBJ2-1; TRBD2 aligns across 7 bases. The germline CDR1 and CDR2 sequences are MNHNS and SASEGT. V lost 4 bases, J lost 4 bases, and 7 bases stayed unmatched. This CDR3 has 15 residues. The CDR3 DNA reads TGTGCCAGCAGTGGAATACAGCGGGGATACAATGAGCAGTTCTTC. This translates into CASSGIQRGYNEQFF.

The chain carries TRBV5-4 and TRBJ1-2; D may be TRBD1 (5 bases). The V gene's germline CDR1 is SGHNT and CDR2 YYREEE (reference sequence). This CDR3 spans 13 amino acids. V shed 2 bases and J shed 4 bases, with 9 bases lying between them. The CDR3 loop is CASSLDRTYGYTF. CDR3 DNA sequence: TGTGCCAGCAGCTTAGACAGAACCTATGGCTACACCTTC.

V is TRBV11-2 and J is TRBJ2-5, with D unclear. Trimming removed 3 bases at V and 2 bases at J, with 10 bases between. The CDR3 has 14 residues. The V gene's germline CDR1 is SGHAT and CDR2 FQNNGV. CDR3 nucleotides: TGTGCCAGCAGCTTGGGCAGTATTCAAGAGACCCAGTACTTC. Residues: CASSLGSIQETQYF. Drawing the rest from reference TRBV11-2 and TRBJ2-5, the complete variable domain is EAGVAQSPRYKIIEKRQSVAFWCNPISGHATLYWYQQILGQGPKLLIQFQNNGVVDDSQLPKDRFSAERLKGVDSTLKIQPAKLEDSAVYLCASSLGSIQETQYFGPGTRLLVL.